This T cell receptor beta chain appears in the sequencing data of a study of patients and donors after allogeneic stem cell transplantation. This clonotype was seen a few times. TCRdb re-called the RT-PCR reads with MiXCR, one entry per CDR3 protein. The repertoire has 9,500 to 15,000 distinct CDR3 sequences, around 27% of them found once; the top ten carry approximately 55%. Looked up from germline, CDR1 is SSHAT and CDR2 is FNYEAQ (reference sequence). V lost 5 bases and J 4 bases, leaving 11 bases between the germline ends. This CDR3 region has 13 residues. The chain carries TRBV7-7 and TRBJ1-1; D gene uncertain. The material sequenced was blood, either unsorted or a sorted T cell fraction (not recorded which). This clonotype originated in a human donor who was either an allogeneic HSCT recipient or a stem cell or donor lymphocyte infusion donor (not recorded which). It is not recorded whose cells these are; they may come from a transplant donor. The CDR3 spells CASSVYAGTEAFF. CDR3 coding DNA: TGTGCCAGCAGCGTCTATGCGGGCACTGAAGCTTTCTTT.